The source of this TCR beta chain is a study of shared clonotypes between healthy human individuals (dated by TCRdb to 2019 to 2021). General notes on the study: Three men and two women, aged 18 to 49 years, made up the cohort. For each donor, three plates each were used for CD4 naive and CD4 memory, two plates were used for CD8 naive, and one plate was used for CD8 memory. To estimate repertoire size and how much clonotype sharing occurs between individuals, the study deeply sequenced the blood TCR repertoires of five healthy adults. To increase sequencing depth and limit assay-specific biases, different laboratories used diverse techniques to prepare libraries and sequence TCR repertoires. Between about 0.85 and 9.5 billion PBMCs per donor were obtained by leukapheresis. The full study reports these points: The small number of donors limited the genetic and exposure-history diversity represented. When several donors were compared, the shared fraction of clonotypes was roughly 4.8% for naive CD4, less than 4% for naive CD8, 2.3% for memory CD4, and approximately 0.4% for memory CD8. Estimated clonotype richness was generally larger for naive than for memory subsets. Compared with non-shared clonotypes, clonotypes shared by all four sorted-subset donors had higher generation probabilities. Rarefaction of sorted-subset datasets indicated incomplete sequencing despite the large sequencing depth. Based on pairwise subsampling, the degree of clonotype sharing among donors was expected to be affected by sequencing depth. Sampling was restricted to blood, and TCR repertoires in tissues likely differ from the TCR repertoires found in blood.

Using the deep immunoSEQ assay, multiplex PCR amplified TCR CDR3 regions from genomic DNA. For each cell subset, the extracted genomic DNA was distributed evenly across all wells of several immunoSEQ 96-well plates, and each plate served as one replicate. Each replicate PCR for sorted subsets received around 210 ng genomic DNA, equal to roughly 29,000 T cell genomes. Purified libraries were quantified with a Qubit 3.0 fluorometer, sized on a Bioanalyzer 2100, and re-quantified with the KAPA Library Quantification kit. Every immunoSEQ 96-well plate was sequenced on a dedicated single-read 150-cycle Illumina NextSeq 550 flow cell. The authors' pipeline ran thus. The immunoSEQ output contained only junctional sequences without quality scores, so filtering could not match that applied to full-length reads. To assign V/J genes and CDR3, sequences were annotated against IMGT germline references using PyIR, a Python wrapper for IgBLAST v1.9. Any read was removed if the V/J assignment was weak (E-value above 1e-6), the CDR3 was missing, or the read contained stop codons, out-of-frame junctions, or ambiguous translated residues. A V3J clonotype was defined by an identical inferred V gene, J gene, and CDR3 amino acid sequence. Percentage overlap between repertoires was calculated by dividing the number of shared unique clonotypes by the size of the smaller repertoire. Three approaches were used to assess repertoire richness: RTK rarefaction, the Chao1 estimator, and Recon v2.1 estimates of unobserved clonotypes. Generation probabilities for all TCRbeta clonotypes obtained by the gDNA method from a few donors were computed using OLGA. TCRdb took over this immuneACCESS table, retaining in-frame rearrangements with V and J assigned. Such tables are incomplete; in checked studies, under half of the missing clones stem from an unresolved V gene, and the remainder is unexplained. V and J calls and clone size are those listed in that table; D and trimming were worked out from the DNA. A total of hundreds of thousands of clones appear in this sample, more than 95% of them only once. 0.057% of the sample is held by the ten biggest clonotypes.

V loses 2 bases of germline sequence and J loses 2 bases, and the interval between the two ends is 15 bases. The cysteine opens and the phenylalanine closes a CDR3 of 17 amino acids. CDR3 DNA only is kept here, 51 bases in frame from base 1. The germline V gene sets CDR1 to SGHAT and CDR2 to FQNNGV. Details on this clone: This receptor's antigen is unknown. No much larger clone exists at a distance of one base, and base qualities are not known.

The donors were healthy, HIV-negative adults who had no recently reported acute infections or vaccinations. Only Caucasian adults living in Nashville, Tennessee, USA were represented among the donors. CD4+ T cells were enriched through magnetic negative selection, after which naive cells were positively selected on CD45RA and the remaining negative fraction served as the memory subset. Blood was obtained by leukapheresis, after which PBMCs were separated by Ficoll-Histopaque density gradient centrifugation and cryopreserved in liquid nitrogen vapor phase. Purity and quantity of every magnetically sorted T cell population were checked by analytical flow cytometry. Genomic DNA was isolated from each sorted fraction and quantified by UV absorbance on a Nanodrop 2000c.

Sequencing used naive CD4+ T cells sorted from blood. Read against the paper, the sample's cell subset or site label means: CD45RA+ positively selected. Recombination connected TRBV11-2 to TRBJ1-4; a tentative D match to TRBD1 spans 6 bases. This receptor was identified in a woman younger than 45 in good health. The CDR3 reads as follows: CASSLSPSRGTNEKLFF. The sequence in DNA is TGTGCCAGCAGCTTATCACCCTCGAGGGGGACTAATGAAAAACTGTTTTTT.